This T cell receptor beta chain came from a study of blood T cells in healthy people across ages (dated by TCRdb to between 2015 and 2017). A note on the overall study: In model experiments, template switching captured roughly one uniquely barcoded TCR beta cDNA molecule for every two T cells. Age-related changes in TCR beta repertoire diversity were measured in the study by deep sequencing normalized with unique cDNA molecular identifiers. The donors were divided into four age groups: young (average approximately 16 years), middle-aged (about 39), aged (under 70) and long-lived (about 80). To avoid experimental bias, donors of different ages were randomly spread across the sequencing lanes. For two donors (one aged 18 to 30 and one aged 80 or older), the study analyzed two additional independent replicas of 1 million unique cDNA reads from the same blood draw.

Systemically healthy Caucasian individuals from Russia, around 39 in total and aged roughly 6 to 90 years, were included as donors. Each donor gave about 9.7 milliliters of peripheral blood, drawn into EDTA-treated Vacutainer tubes. Ficoll-Paque density-gradient centrifugation was used to isolate PBMCs, with at least 6.5 million obtained per sample. Total RNA was extracted from PBMCs with Trizol reagent, with at least 5 micrograms obtained per sample. For every donor, an aliquot of PBMCs went through flow cytometry to measure the percentages of naive CD45RAhigh/CD27high T cells. For CDR1 and CDR2, the germline V gene (reference sequence) lists DFQATT and SNEGSKA. CDR3 length: 15 amino acids, cysteine to phenylalanine. Here the CDR3 DNA is all that survives: 45 bases in frame from base 1. In regard to this clonotype: The antigen it binds to is not known. Per-base quality was not reported, and no clone a single base away is much larger than it.

The library relied on 5' RACE. A second PCR of about 7 to 12 cycles was performed with a sample-barcoded 5' primer and a J-beta primer mix. A template-switch 5' adaptor carrying 12 random nucleotides introduced a unique molecular identifier onto each TCR beta cDNA molecule. Each sample yielded at least 2.5 million CDR3-containing paired-end reads. All of the RNA was converted into first-strand cDNA using the Mint cDNA synthesis kit, with a TRBC-specific oligonucleotide serving as the primer. All cDNA was treated with uracil-DNA glycosylase and then went through a first 18-cycle PCR with the universal primers M1SS and BC2_uni_R. The paper's processing steps were these. For normalization, 1 million high-quality reads, each with a distinct molecular identifier, were randomly selected from each sample. Reads with shared molecular identifiers were discarded instead of being binned into consensus sequences. MiTCR, set to a Q25 quality threshold and the strictest error-elimination algorithm, was used for CDR3 identification, clonotype clustering and error correction. A nonparametric unseen species model with Euler transformation was used to estimate a lower bound on total TCR beta diversity. TCRdb reanalyzed the raw reads on its own, using fastp at Q25 for trimming and MiXCR for clone calling, and kept in-frame beta chains. Entries that share a CDR3 protein sequence are merged under the most common genes and DNA. It is TCRdb's table, rather than the study itself, that gives the V and J calls and clone size. Recorded for this sample are 1.8 million or so distinct CDR3 sequences; roughly 43% of them occurred a single time. Together, the top ten hold about 23% of the sample.

Paper-wide results and their limitations: The CMV infection status of donors was not known, potentially confounding age-related changes in expanded clonotypes. Since profiling was done on bulk unsorted PBMCs, naive and antigen-experienced compartments could not be conclusively compared. The long-lived group showed more naive CD4+ T cells, fewer expanded clones and increased TCR diversity than the aged group, suggesting age selection. Estimates of total diversity from one million sequenced T cells were regarded as lower bounds and underestimates. Observed TCR beta diversity correlated strongly with the percentage of naive T cells measured by flow cytometry. Observed TCR beta diversity per million T cells fell roughly linearly with age, and a significant reduction was already apparent by age around 39.

The origin of this receptor is a human donor in good health. The chain employs TRBV20-1 and TRBJ2-5; 7 bases in between match TRBD1. The J call may be mistaken, given a closer DNA end match to TRBJ2-7. The sample taken for sequencing was blood. The bases read TGCAGTGCTTCCCCCCGGGACAGTGGAACTTACGAGCAGTACTTC. Protein translation: CSASPRDSGTYEQYF.